This T cell receptor (beta chain) was retrieved from a study of tumor and adjacent non-tumor tissue in lung cancer. About the study: Stage I to III disease affected ten to eleven men and 5 women aged roughly 31 to 76. Whole-study findings and limits: Tumor tissue had significantly higher TCR diversity than normal lung.

RNA was extracted from bulk tissue without any cell sorting. Distant lung tissue was collected more than 3 cm away from the tumor edge. Donors were chemotherapy-naive, newly diagnosed lung cancer surgical patients in China, August–November 2014. TCRbeta libraries were built with three rounds of nested PCR, modified from ARM-PCR. Each CDR3 protein gets one entry after TCRdb re-called the multiplex PCR reads with MiXCR. The sample contains approximately 80,000 distinct CDR3 sequences, approximately 78% of which appear only once. This clonotype was observed many times. Its matching antigen is unknown. V was clipped by 5 bases and J by 5 bases; unmatched bases: 13. In germline, CDR1 is MNHNS, CDR2 SASEGT. The CDR3 totals 16 residues.

Sequencing used distant non-tumor lung tissue. The TCR originated in a man aged 55 to 70 with non-small cell lung cancer. V usage is TRBV6-1 and J usage is TRBJ2-5; TRBD2 matches 8 bases. The CDR3 region has the DNA TGTGCCAGCAGTCCTCTGATAGCGGGAACCGGGGAGACCCAGTACTTC. This translates into CASSPLIAGTGETQYF.